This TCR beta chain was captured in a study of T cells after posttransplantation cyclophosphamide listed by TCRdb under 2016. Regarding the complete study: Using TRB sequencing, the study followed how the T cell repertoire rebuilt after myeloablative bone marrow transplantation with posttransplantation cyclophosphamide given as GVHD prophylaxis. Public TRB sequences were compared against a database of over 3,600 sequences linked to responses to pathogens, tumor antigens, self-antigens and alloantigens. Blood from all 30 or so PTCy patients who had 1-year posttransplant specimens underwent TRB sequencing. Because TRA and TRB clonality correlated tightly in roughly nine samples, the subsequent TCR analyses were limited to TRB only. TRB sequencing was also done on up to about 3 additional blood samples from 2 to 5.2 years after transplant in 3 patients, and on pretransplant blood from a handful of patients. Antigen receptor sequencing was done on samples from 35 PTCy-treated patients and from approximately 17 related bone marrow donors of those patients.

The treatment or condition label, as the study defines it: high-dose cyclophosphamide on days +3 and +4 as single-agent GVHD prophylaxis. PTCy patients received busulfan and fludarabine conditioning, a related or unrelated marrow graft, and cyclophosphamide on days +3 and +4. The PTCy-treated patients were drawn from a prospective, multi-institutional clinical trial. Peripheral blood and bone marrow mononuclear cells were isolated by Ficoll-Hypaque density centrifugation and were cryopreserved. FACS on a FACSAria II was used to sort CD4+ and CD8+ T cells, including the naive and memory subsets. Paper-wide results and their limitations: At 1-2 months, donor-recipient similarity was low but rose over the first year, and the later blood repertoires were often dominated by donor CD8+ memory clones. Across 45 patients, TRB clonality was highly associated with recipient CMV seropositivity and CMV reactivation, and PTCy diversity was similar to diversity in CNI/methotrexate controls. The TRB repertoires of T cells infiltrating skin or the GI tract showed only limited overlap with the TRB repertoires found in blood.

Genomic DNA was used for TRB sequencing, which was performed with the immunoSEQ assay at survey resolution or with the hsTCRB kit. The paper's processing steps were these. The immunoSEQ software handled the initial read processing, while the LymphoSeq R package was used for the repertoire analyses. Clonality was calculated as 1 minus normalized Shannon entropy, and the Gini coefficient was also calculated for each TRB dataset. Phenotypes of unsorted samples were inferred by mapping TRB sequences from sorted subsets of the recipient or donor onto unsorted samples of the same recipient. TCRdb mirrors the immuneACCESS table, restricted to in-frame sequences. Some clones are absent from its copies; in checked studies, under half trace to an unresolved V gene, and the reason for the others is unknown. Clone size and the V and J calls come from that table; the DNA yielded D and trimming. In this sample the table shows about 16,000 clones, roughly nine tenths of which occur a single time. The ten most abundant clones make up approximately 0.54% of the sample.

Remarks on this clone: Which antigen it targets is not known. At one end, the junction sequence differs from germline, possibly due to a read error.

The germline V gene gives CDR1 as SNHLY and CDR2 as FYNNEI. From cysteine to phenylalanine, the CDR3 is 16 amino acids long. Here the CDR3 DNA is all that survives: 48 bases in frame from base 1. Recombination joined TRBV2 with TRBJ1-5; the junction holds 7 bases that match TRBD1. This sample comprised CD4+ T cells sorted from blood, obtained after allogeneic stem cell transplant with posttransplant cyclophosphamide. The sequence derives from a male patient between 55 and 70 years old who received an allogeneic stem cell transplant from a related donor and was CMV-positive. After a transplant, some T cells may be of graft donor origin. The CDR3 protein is CASTEVTGTSNQPQHF. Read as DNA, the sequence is TGTGCCAGCACTGAAGTGACAGGGACCAGCAATCAGCCCCAGCATTTT.